This TCR beta chain was captured by sequencing in a study of read filtering for tumor transcriptome and immune sequencing. In the case of this clonotype: Its antigen is still unknown. A read error may explain this, as a much larger clone is one base away.

CDR1 is SQVTM, CDR2 ANQGSEA, per germline. The CDR3 has 19 residues. J gave up 0 bases and V 5 bases, and 16 bases lay outside the gene matches. The study, taken as a whole, reports: Dropping single-read clonotypes raised IR-seq and RNA-seq shared-clonotype correlation. In IR-seq, single-read clonotypes were roughly 82% of clonotypes but around 4% of reads.

From 400 to 450 ng of RNA, a library with molecular barcoded alpha/delta and beta/gamma adaptors was made. In TCRdb, the reads were re-called with MiXCR into one record per CDR3 protein. The sample yields fewer than 25,000 distinct CDR3 sequences, approximately 22% seen once. The sample consisted of a population of CD138-negative cells sorted from bone marrow. This receptor was identified in a donor aged 40 or over with multiple myeloma. The chain recombines TRBV29-1 with TRBJ2-3; 11 positions agree with TRBD2. CDR3 amino acids: CSVSRPSGGPPTSTDTQYF. In DNA, the CDR3 is TGCAGCGTTTCCAGGCCTAGCGGGGGGCCCCCAACAAGCACAGATACGCAGTATTTT.